Listed below are T cell receptor beta chains from one sample, sequenced in a study of T cell responses to AZD1222 COVID-19 vaccine. Libraries were prepared by immunoSEQ multiplex PCR; TCRdb keeps only in-frame clonotypes and omits some of them. The table lists over 70,000 clones, about 85% of them singletons, with approximately 20% in the top ten. The sample consisted of peripheral blood, taken on day 0 of AZD1222 vaccination. The receptors were gathered from an adult in good health. The CDR3 runs from the conserved cysteine through the conserved F or W. The D gene is left open where the match is weak. Expanded clones get a size class; other rows say once, few or many, or leave the size out.

V gene,clone size,J gene,D gene,CDR3 DNA,CDR3 protein
TRBV2,-,TRBJ2-7,-,TGTGCCAGCAGGGAGACAGTTTCCTCCTACGAGCAGTACTTC,CASRETVSSYEQYF
TRBV18,-,TRBJ1-2,-,TGTGCCAGCTCACCACCTTTAGTCTCTACTAACTATGGCTACACCTTC,CASSPPLVSTNYGYTF
TRBV12-3/TRBV12-4,-,TRBJ1-2,-,TGTGCCAGCAGTCCGGACAGAGTCTATGGCTACACCTTC,CASSPDRVYGYTF
TRBV7-8,-,TRBJ2-5,TRBD1,TGTGCCAGCAGCTTACAGGGGGCAGGGGAGACCCAGTACTTC,CASSLQGAGETQYF
TRBV19,-,TRBJ2-7,-,TGTGCCAGTAGGGGGGGAGGCACTACCTACGAGCAGTACTTC,CASRGGGTTYEQYF
TRBV3-1/TRBV3-2,-,TRBJ1-2,-,TGTGCCAGCAGCCCGGGACCCGGCAGGGAGAATGGCTACACCTTC,CASSPGPGRENGYTF
TRBV19,-,TRBJ2-2,TRBD2,TGTGCCAGTAGTAGGCTCGCTAGCGGGATGATCCCCGGGGAGCTGTTTTTT,CASSRLASGMIPGELFF
TRBV5-8,-,TRBJ1-4,-,TGTGCCAGCAGCTTGGGGGCAGGGCGGCGTGAAAAACTGTTTTTT,CASSLGAGRREKLFF
TRBV11-2,-,TRBJ1-3,-,TGTGCCAGCAGCTTATCCGGGATCCATGGAAACACCATATATTTT,CASSLSGIHGNTIYF
TRBV5-8,-,TRBJ1-2,-,TGTGCCAGCAGCTTGGGGGAATGGACATTCTATGGCTACACCTTC,CASSLGEWTFYGYTF
TRBV18,-,TRBJ1-1,-,TGTGCCAGCTCACCACAGGCGAACACTGAAGCTTTCTTT,CASSPQANTEAFF
TRBV28,-,TRBJ1-2,-,TGTGCCAGCTGCGGAATGGAGGGGACCCTTGCGGGCTACACCTTC,CASCGMEGTLAGYTF
TRBV7-6,-,TRBJ2-5,TRBD2,TGTGCCAGCAGTGGGTTAGCGGGAGTTCACGGGGAGACCCAGTACTTC,CASSGLAGVHGETQYF
TRBV29-1,-,TRBJ1-1,TRBD1,TGCAGCTTCCGGACAGGGGGCTGGGGCACTGAAGCTTTCTTT,CSFRTGGWGTEAFF
TRBV7-2,-,TRBJ1-2,-,TGTGCCAGCAGCCCCTCCACGGGGGCCTATGGCTACACCTTC,CASSPSTGAYGYTF
TRBV2,-,TRBJ2-7,TRBD2,TGTGCCAGCACATCCTTACTAGCGGAGTTACAGTACTTC,CASTSLLAELQYF
TRBV5-6,-,TRBJ1-6,-,TGTGCCAGCAGCTTAGACAGTCATTCACCCCTCCACTTT,CASSLDSHSPLHF
TRBV10-2,-,TRBJ1-1,-,TGCGCCAGCAGTACGACCCTCACTGAAGCTTTCTTT,CASSTTLTEAFF
TRBV6-1,few,TRBJ2-1,-,TGTGCCAGCAGTGAAAGAGGCTGGAATGAGCAGTTCTTC,CASSERGWNEQFF
TRBV5-4,few,TRBJ1-2,-,TGTGCCAGCAGCCCCCCGGGACGGCGGGAGGATGGCTACACCTTC,CASSPPGRREDGYTF
TRBV15,-,TRBJ2-5,-,TGTGCCACCAGCAGAGAGGCGTATGACCAAGAGACCCAGTACTTC,CATSREAYDQETQYF
TRBV20-1,-,TRBJ2-7,-,TGCAGTGCTAGTCACCTTTTGACAGGTCACAGCGGCGAGCAGTACTTC,CSASHLLTGHSGEQYF
TRBV4-2,-,TRBJ2-1,TRBD2,TGTGCCAGCAGCCATGGAAGAGGGCGGGAGTTCTACAATGAGCAGTTCTTC,CASSHGRGREFYNEQFF